This paragraph covers one T cell receptor beta chain sequence. Its antigen is unidentified. Germline CDR1 reads LNHNV; CDR2 reads YYDKDF (reference sequence). This CDR3 has 19 amino acids. V shed 2 bases and J 0 bases; nucleotides not matched to a gene: 7. These data belong to a study of CD8 T cells in ankylosing spondylitis. Points from the study as a whole: Reportedly, disease-linked clones are significantly enriched in ankylosing spondylitis patients' matched synovial fluid. Ankylosing spondylitis blood seemed to carry a telltale TCR beta motif made of under 10 highly homologous variants. There were earlier reports of some motif variants in reactive arthritis synovial fluid and blood.

Quantitative molecular-barcoded 5'-RACE generated the TCR beta libraries. TCRdb recomputed calls from the 5' RACE reads with MiXCR, one row per CDR3 protein. The table records 670,000 or so distinct CDR3 sequences, around a fifth of them present only once. The source is a male donor with ankylosing spondylitis. The sample comprised blood, either unsorted or a sorted T cell fraction (not recorded which). The V and J genes are TRBV15 and TRBJ2-1; 13 bases fit TRBD2. The DNA for the CDR3 is TGTGCCACCAGCAGACCCTGGACTAGCGGGGGCCGCTCCTACAATGAGCAGTTCTTC. It codes for CATSRPWTSGGRSYNEQFF.